The 16 T cell receptor beta chains presented below share a single source sample, sequenced in a study of identical twins (dated by TCRdb to about 2016). Libraries were constructed by 5' RACE. Sequenced on an Illumina HiSeq 2000. TCRdb cleaned the public reads at Q25 with fastp, built clones with MiXCR and kept in-frame beta chains. Each CDR3 protein appears once, grouped with its most common genes and DNA. The sample has 1.5 million or so distinct CDR3 sequences on record, about 32% of them singletons. The ten largest clones take up around 0.3% of the sample. The sequenced material came from cord blood. The receptor source for this set is a newborn girl in good health.

Of note for this clonotype: A clone one base away is much larger, so this may be a read error. V gene TRBV28 combines with J gene TRBJ2-7, with D unresolved. The germline V gene encodes CDR1 MDHEN and CDR2 SYDVKM. Trimming removed 3 bases at V and 7 bases at J, with 31 bases between. The CDR3 sequence is 19 residues long. DNA for the CDR3: TGTGCCAGCAGTTTGGGCGCTTTTGGTTTGACTGGGCGATACAATGAGCAGTACTTC. This gives the protein CASSLGAFGLTGRYNEQYF.

The rearrangement links TRBV11-2 to TRBJ2-7; 7 bases agree with TRBD1. V trimming: 0 bases; J trimming: 2 bases; junction bases outside the gene matches: 10. Germline CDR1 is SGHAT and CDR2 is FQNNGV. The CDR3 consists of 17 residues. For the CDR3, the DNA is TGTGCCAGCAGCTTAGACCCCAGGACAGGTCGGACCTACGAGCAGTACTTC. Residues: CASSLDPRTGRTYEQYF. The whole variable domain, filled in from reference TRBV11-2 and TRBJ2-7, reads EAGVAQSPRYKIIEKRQSVAFWCNPISGHATLYWYQQILGQGPKLLIQFQNNGVVDDSQLPKDRFSAERLKGVDSTLKIQPAKLEDSAVYLCASSLDPRTGRTYEQYFGPGTRLTVT.

J is TRBJ1-6 and V is TRBV20-1; possible D gene TRBD1, 5 bases. V shed 1 base and J shed 5 bases, with 18 bases lying between them. The CDR3 loop spans 17 amino acids. In germline, CDR1 is DFQATT, CDR2 SNEGSKA (reference sequence). The CDR3 here is CSARVSRQYLNNSPLHF. The CDR3 DNA reads TGCAGTGCTAGAGTATCCCGACAGTACCTAAATAATTCACCCCTCCACTTT.

This sequence joins TRBV25-1 and TRBJ1-5; possible D gene TRBD1, 6 bases. Looked up from germline, CDR1 is MGHDK and CDR2 is SYGVNS. The CDR3 has 14 residues. V lost 8 bases to trimming and J lost 0 bases, with 11 bases between them. The CDR3 nucleotides read TGTGCCAGCGCGGACAGCTATAGCAATCAGCCCCAGCATTTT. Translation gives CASADSYSNQPQHF.

The rearrangement links TRBV7-2 to TRBJ2-5; 9 bases are a match to TRBD2. V was pared by 0 bases and J by 1 base, with 3 bases of the junction left unmatched. The germline gives CDR1 SGHTA, CDR2 FQGNSA. The CDR3 loop spans 16 amino acids. For the CDR3, the DNA is TGTGCCAGCAGCTTAGCCGGGACTAGCAGCCAAGAGACCCAGTACTTC. This encodes CASSLAGTSSQETQYF. The entire variable domain, with the rest obtained from reference TRBV7-2 and TRBJ2-5, is as follows: GAGVSQSPSNKVTEKGKDVELRCDPISGHTALYWYRQSLGQGLEFLIYFQGNSAPDKSGLPSDRFSAERTGGSVSTLTIQRTQQEDSAVYLCASSLAGTSSQETQYFGPGTRLLVL.

This chain uses TRBV4-1 with TRBJ2-7; 10 nucleotides agree with TRBD2. The CDR3 runs to 15 residues. CDR1 MGHRA and CDR2 YSYEKL come from the germline V gene. The J segment lost 7 bases and the V segment lost 1 base, leaving 7 bases of the junction unmatched. The CDR3: CASSQGGLAYNEQYF. The DNA of the CDR3 is TGCGCCAGCAGCCAAGGGGGACTAGCGTACAATGAGCAGTACTTC.

This chain links TRBV29-1 with TRBJ1-2; 8 nucleotides align to TRBD1. The CDR3 consists of 15 residues. The V gene's germline CDR1 is SQVTM and CDR2 ANQGSEA. Losses at the gene ends were 1 base for V and 4 bases for J; bases not matched to a gene: 8. This chain's CDR3 is CSVEGGGQGLYGYTF. For the CDR3, the DNA is TGCAGCGTTGAAGGGGGCGGACAGGGTCTCTATGGCTACACCTTC.

This chain joins TRBV20-1 and TRBJ1-2; 8 bases map to TRBD1. The CDR3 runs to 12 residues. CDR1 DFQATT and CDR2 SNEGSKA come from the germline V gene (reference sequence). Unmatched junction bases numbered 3, after V lost 1 base and J lost 8 bases. The CDR3 protein is CSARGRGRGYTF. CDR3 sequence (DNA): TGCAGTGCTAGAGGCAGGGGGCGCGGCTACACCTTC.

This clonotype has only a few counts. The chain combines TRBV12-3 or TRBV12-4 with TRBJ1-6; 8 positions match TRBD1. The CDR3 is 16 amino acids. Trimming removed 1 base from V and 6 bases from J; junction bases left unmatched: 5. The CDR3 reads CASSLGQGAANSPLHF. In DNA, the CDR3 is TGTGCCAGCAGTTTAGGGCAGGGGGCTGCTAATTCACCCCTCCACTTT.

The sample holds one count of this clonotype. The V and J genes are TRBV28 and TRBJ2-7; D is possibly TRBD2 (6 bases). Germline lookup yields CDR1 MDHEN and CDR2 SYDVKM. V lost 4 bases, J lost 10 bases, and 14 bases lay in between. The CDR3 sequence is 12 residues long. The CDR3 loop reads CASSYLNGRQYF. The CDR3 region has the DNA TGTGCCAGCAGTTATCTTAACGGGAGACAGTACTTC.

This clonotype was found many times. This sequence joins TRBV20-1 and TRBJ2-7, with D possibly being TRBD1 (5 bases). The CDR3 consists of 12 residues. Germline V gives CDR1 DFQATT, CDR2 SNEGSKA (reference sequence). The germline V and J ends were trimmed by 1 base and 2 bases, with 6 bases remaining between them. The CDR3 coding sequence is TGCAGTGCTAGAGGGACAACCTACGAGCAGTACTTC. This translates into CSARGTTYEQYF.

The chain is built from TRBV11-2 and TRBJ1-2; D unresolved. CDR3 length equals 20 residues. CDR1 and CDR2 from the germline V gene are SGHAT and FQNNGV. V gave up 1 base and J gave up 2 bases, with 26 bases separating them. This CDR3 reads CASSLVSRIGRGAHNYGYTF. The CDR3 DNA sequence: TGTGCCAGCAGCTTAGTTTCACGCATTGGGCGGGGTGCCCACAACTATGGCTACACCTTC.

This clonotype was found a few times. J is TRBJ1-5 and V is TRBV20-1; 8 nucleotides match TRBD1. The V and J ends lost 4 bases and 4 bases, in that order; junction bases with no gene match: 0. Germline loops: CDR1 DFQATT, CDR2 SNEGSKA (reference sequence). CDR3 length: 12 amino acids. The CDR3 reads CSANRGNQPQHF. The CDR3 DNA reads as TGCAGTGCTAACAGGGGGAATCAGCCCCAGCATTTT.

The rearrangement joins TRBV7-2 to TRBJ2-3, with D perhaps TRBD2 (5 bases). Germline lookup yields CDR1 SGHTA and CDR2 FQGNSA. The CDR3 covers 14 residues. Trimming cost V 5 bases and J 4 bases, with 13 bases left between them. The CDR3 DNA is TGTGCCAGCAGCGAAACGAGGGTCCCAGATACGCAGTATTTT. Translated: CASSETRVPDTQYF.

The chain uses TRBV14 and TRBJ2-1; D unclear. The V end lost 3 bases, the J end lost 8 bases, and 14 bases lay between the germline ends. CDR3 size: 14 residues. Germline values: CDR1 SGHDN, CDR2 FVKESK. The CDR3 DNA sequence: TGTGCCAGCAGCCATATAAGGAGTCCCCATGAGCAGTTCTTC. Protein sequence: CASSHIRSPHEQFF.

The chain links TRBV6-5 to TRBJ2-1; 10 nucleotides align to TRBD1. Germline assignment: CDR1 MNHEY and CDR2 SVGAGI. V trimming: 4 bases; J trimming: 2 bases; junction bases outside the gene matches: 11. The CDR3 has 18 amino acids. The chain's CDR3 is CASSFASGTGVPYNEQFF. The CDR3 DNA sequence: TGTGCCAGCAGTTTTGCCTCCGGGACAGGGGTCCCCTACAATGAGCAGTTCTTC.